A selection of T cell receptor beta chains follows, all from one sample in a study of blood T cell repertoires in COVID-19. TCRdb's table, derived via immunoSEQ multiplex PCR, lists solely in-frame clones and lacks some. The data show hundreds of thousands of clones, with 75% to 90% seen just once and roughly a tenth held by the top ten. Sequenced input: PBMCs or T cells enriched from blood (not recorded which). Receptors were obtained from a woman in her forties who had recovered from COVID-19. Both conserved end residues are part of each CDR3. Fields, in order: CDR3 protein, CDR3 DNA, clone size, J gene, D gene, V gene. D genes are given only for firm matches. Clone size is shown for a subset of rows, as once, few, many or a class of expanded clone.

CAGSGPWDTEAFF TGTGCCGGCTCAGGGCCTTGGGACACTGAAGCTTTCTTT - TRBJ1-1 - TRBV30
CSVEDSQRDF TGCAGCGTTGAAGATAGCCAGCGTGACTTT - TRBJ1-1 - TRBV29-1
CASSYSGGANEQFF TGTGCCAGCAGTTACAGCGGGGGGGCGAATGAGCAGTTCTTC - TRBJ2-1 TRBD2 TRBV27
CASSITAGGETQYF TGTGCCAGTAGTATTACAGCCGGGGGAGAGACCCAGTACTTC - TRBJ2-5 - TRBV19
CASSPIFREGGSGYTF TGTGCCAGCTCACCTATTTTTAGAGAGGGCGGTAGCGGCTACACCTTC once TRBJ1-2 - TRBV18
CASSWFDGYEQYF TGTGCCAGCAGCTGGTTCGACGGGTACGAGCAGTACTTC - TRBJ2-7 - TRBV3-1/TRBV3-2
CASTTRGNYGYTF TGTGCCAGCACCACTAGGGGGAACTATGGCTACACCTTC - TRBJ1-2 - TRBV12-3/TRBV12-4
CASSDPGTPTYEQYF TGTGCCAGCAGTGACCCCGGGACACCAACCTACGAGCAGTACTTC - TRBJ2-7 - TRBV6-1
CASSSNRRVDNEQFF TGTGCCAGCAGTTCAAACAGGAGAGTGGACAATGAGCAGTTCTTC - TRBJ2-1 - TRBV6-1
CASSWGRGTEAFF TGTGCCAGCTCATGGGGGAGGGGAACTGAAGCTTTCTTT - TRBJ1-1 - TRBV18
CATSRDRGGSNEKLFF TGTGCCACCAGCAGAGACAGGGGTGGGTCTAATGAAAAACTGTTTTTT - TRBJ1-4 - TRBV15
CASSQVFSSGRAMLNTGELFF TGTGCCAGCAGCCAAGTTTTTTCTAGCGGGAGGGCTATGCTAAACACCGGGGAGCTGTTTTTT - TRBJ2-2 TRBD2 TRBV4-2
CASRRRGHGNEQFF TGTGCCAGCAGGAGGAGGGGGCACGGCAATGAGCAGTTCTTC - TRBJ2-1 - TRBV2
CASSVGSGSSYEQYF TGTGCCAGCAGCGTAGGTAGCGGAAGCTCCTACGAGCAGTACTTC - TRBJ2-7 - TRBV9
CASSSWTGVGEKLFF TGTGCCAGCAGCTCCTGGACAGGGGTAGGAGAAAAACTGTTTTTT - TRBJ1-4 TRBD1 TRBV7-9
CASRRTGSTGELFF TGTGCCAGCAGAAGGACAGGTTCCACCGGGGAGCTGTTTTTT - TRBJ2-2 TRBD1 TRBV28
CASSPAGTSGGTTDTQYF TGTGCCAGCTCACCAGCTGGGACTAGCGGGGGGACCACAGATACGCAGTATTTT - TRBJ2-3 TRBD2 TRBV18
CASRGEREAYNEQFF TGTGCCAGCAGAGGGGAACGAGAAGCCTACAATGAGCAGTTCTTC - TRBJ2-1 - TRBV27
CASRPSLAGQETQYF TGTGCCAGCAGACCATCGTTAGCGGGACAAGAGACCCAGTACTTC - TRBJ2-5 TRBD2 TRBV7-2
CASSLRTGEREKLFF TGTGCCAGCAGCCTTCGGACAGGGGAACGTGAAAAACTGTTTTTT few TRBJ1-4 TRBD1 TRBV11-3
CATSQGGLNTEAFF TGTGCCACCTCCCAGGGTGGGTTGAACACTGAAGCTTTCTTT once TRBJ1-1 - TRBV3-1/TRBV3-2
CASRPTSGGNEKLFF TGTGCCAGCAGACCTACCTCGGGGGGAAATGAAAAACTGTTTTTT - TRBJ1-4 - TRBV27
CASSNRAGGITEAFF TGTGCCAGCAGTAATAGGGCAGGGGGAATCACTGAAGCTTTCTTT - TRBJ1-1 TRBD1 TRBV11-2
CASSESAGGPYEQYF TGTGCCAGCAGTGAATCAGCAGGGGGTCCCTACGAGCAGTACTTC few TRBJ2-7 TRBD1 TRBV2
CSGGDRDVDGYTF TGCAGCGGTGGGGACAGGGATGTCGATGGCTACACCTTC - TRBJ1-2 TRBD1 TRBV29-1
CASSARDYSYNEQFF TGTGCCAGCAGCGCCCGGGACTACTCCTACAATGAGCAGTTCTTC few TRBJ2-1 TRBD2 TRBV9
CASSYEYRGREAFF TGTGCCAGCAGTTACGAGTACAGGGGGCGCGAAGCTTTCTTT - TRBJ1-1 TRBD1 TRBV6-5
CASSPDRSHTDTQYF TGTGCCAGCTCACCAGACAGATCCCACACAGATACGCAGTATTTT - TRBJ2-3 - TRBV18
CSVAGQGAVGGTEAFF TGCAGCGTAGCGGGACAGGGGGCTGTAGGTGGTACTGAAGCTTTCTTT - TRBJ1-1 TRBD1 TRBV29-1
CASSGQWGSGANVLTF TGTGCCAGCAGTGGACAGTGGGGCAGTGGGGCCAACGTCCTGACTTTC - TRBJ2-6 - TRBV6-1
CSGGQGAAEKLFF TGCAGCGGCGGACAGGGGGCGGCTGAAAAACTGTTTTTT - TRBJ1-4 TRBD1 TRBV29-1
CASSLGTGINTGELFF TGTGCCAGCAGCTTAGGGACAGGGATTAACACCGGGGAGCTGTTTTTT - TRBJ2-2 TRBD1 TRBV13
CASSSRDSSPNQPQHF TGTGCCAGCAGTTCCCGGGACAGTAGTCCAAATCAGCCCCAGCATTTT few TRBJ1-5 TRBD1 TRBV27
CASSEVHLTGRYEQYF TGTGCCAGCAGTGAAGTACATTTGACGGGAAGGTACGAGCAGTACTTC once TRBJ2-7 - TRBV6-1
CASSRRDRDYEQYF TGTGCCAGCAGTCGGCGGGACAGGGACTACGAGCAGTACTTC - TRBJ2-7 TRBD1 TRBV28
CASSFDRADTEAFF TGTGCCAGCAGTTTCGACAGGGCGGACACTGAAGCTTTCTTT - TRBJ1-1 TRBD1 TRBV28
CASSQDIGGRQAFF TGTGCCAGCAGCCAAGATATTGGGGGGAGGCAAGCTTTCTTT - TRBJ1-1 - TRBV3-1/TRBV3-2
CASSSTGFLGYTF TGTGCCAGCAGTTCCACAGGCTTTTTAGGCTACACCTTC - TRBJ1-2 - TRBV28
CSASGRGQGTPYGYTF TGCAGTGCTAGTGGAAGAGGACAGGGCACCCCCTATGGCTACACCTTC - TRBJ1-2 TRBD1 TRBV20-1
CASTADYNEQFF TGCGCCAGCACAGCGGACTACAATGAGCAGTTCTTC - TRBJ2-1 - TRBV5-1
CAGRGLAGRTGELFF TGTGCCGGCCGGGGGCTAGCGGGACGCACCGGGGAGCTGTTTTTT - TRBJ2-2 TRBD2 TRBV30
CASSIDRWSSGVYNEQFF TGTGCCAGTAGTATAGATCGATGGAGTAGCGGGGTCTACAATGAGCAGTTCTTC once TRBJ2-1 TRBD2 TRBV19
CASSSGQGVRLEQYF TGTGCCAGCAGCTCCGGACAGGGGGTCCGCCTCGAGCAGTACTTC - TRBJ2-7 TRBD1 TRBV11-2
CASSLEGGETQYF TGCGCCAGCAGCTTGGAAGGAGGGGAGACCCAGTACTTC - TRBJ2-5 - TRBV5-1
CASSLSGGMNTEAFF TGCGCCAGCAGCCTGTCCGGGGGAATGAACACTGAAGCTTTCTTT - TRBJ1-1 - TRBV5-1
CASSPQGGTVNTEAFF TGTGCCAGCAGTCCTCAAGGCGGGACAGTGAACACTGAAGCTTTCTTT - TRBJ1-1 TRBD1 TRBV7-3
CASSTRGSGGNTIYF TGTGCCAGCAGCACTCGGGGGTCGGGTGGAAACACCATATATTTT - TRBJ1-3 - TRBV3-1/TRBV3-2
CAISFLLAGENYEQYF TGTGCCATCAGTTTTCTTCTAGCGGGAGAAAACTACGAGCAGTACTTC - TRBJ2-7 TRBD2 TRBV10-3
CASSLEGRGPSPLHF TGTGCCAGCAGCTTAGAAGGCAGGGGGCCTTCACCCCTCCACTTT - TRBJ1-6 TRBD1 TRBV11-2
CASSWFAGGGTDTQYF TGTGCCAGCAGCTGGTTTGCGGGAGGTGGCACAGATACGCAGTATTTT - TRBJ2-3 TRBD2 TRBV7-2
CASSVGITDNYGYTF TGTGCCAGCAGCGTAGGTATAACAGATAACTATGGCTACACCTTC few TRBJ1-2 - TRBV9
CASSPNPVGGGYGYTF TGTGCCAGCTCACCTAACCCAGTCGGGGGAGGCTATGGCTACACCTTC - TRBJ1-2 - TRBV18
CASSPAGWADGSPLHF TGTGCCAGCAGCCCTGCAGGGTGGGCGGATGGATCACCCCTCCACTTT - TRBJ1-6 - TRBV7-9